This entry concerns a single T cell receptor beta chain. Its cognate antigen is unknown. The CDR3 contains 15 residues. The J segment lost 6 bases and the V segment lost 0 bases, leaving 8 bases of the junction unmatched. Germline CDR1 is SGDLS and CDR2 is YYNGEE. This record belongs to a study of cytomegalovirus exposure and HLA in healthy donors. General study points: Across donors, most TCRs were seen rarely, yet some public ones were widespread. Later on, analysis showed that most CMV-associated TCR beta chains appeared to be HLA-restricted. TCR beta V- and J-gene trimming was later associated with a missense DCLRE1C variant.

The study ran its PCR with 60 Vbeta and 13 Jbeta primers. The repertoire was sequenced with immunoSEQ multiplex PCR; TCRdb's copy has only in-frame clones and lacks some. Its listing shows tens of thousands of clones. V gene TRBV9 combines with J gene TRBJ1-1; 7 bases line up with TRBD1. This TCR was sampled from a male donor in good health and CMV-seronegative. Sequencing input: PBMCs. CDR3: CASSVELGGRSEAFF. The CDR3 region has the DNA TGTGCCAGCAGCGTAGAACTAGGGGGCCGGTCTGAAGCTTTCTTT.